This T cell receptor beta chain was sequenced for a study of control samples from healthy donors and cancer patients. Germline V gives CDR1 LGHDT, CDR2 YNNKEL (reference sequence). The CDR3 length is 16 residues. J gave up 2 bases and V 1 base, and 3 bases lay outside the gene matches. The count of this clone is one. TCRdb keeps only in-frame clones here, not all; method: immunoSEQ multiplex PCR. The sample has about 55,000 clones, roughly 87% seen once. This chain links TRBV3-1 (or the pseudogene TRBV3-2) with TRBJ2-5; 11 nucleotides match TRBD2. The origin of this receptor is a man over 45 in good health. Sequenced input: blood. In DNA, the CDR3 is TGTGCCAGCAGCCAAGCCGGGACTAGCGGTCAAGAGACCCAGTACTTC. Amino acids: CASSQAGTSGQETQYF.